Each of the 7 T cell receptor delta chains below was sequenced from the same sample in a study of Vδ1+ human thymocytes. Whole-study findings and limits: Highly polyclonal TRG and TRD repertoires with Gaussian CDR3 length distributions appeared in thymus.

RNA was extracted from the cells and then reverse transcribed. Multiplex PCR used pooled V-gene forward primers and a constant-region reverse primer to amplify CDR3s. TCRdb reran clone calling via CATT on the multiplex PCR reads. The sample includes about 75,000 delta-chain clones, approximately 30% seen only once; the top ten take 0.2% to 0.3%. Their specific antigens are unknown. Sequenced input: Vdelta1+ gamma-delta thymocytes from the thymus. The subset denotes: FACS-sorted CD3+ TCRalphabeta- TCRVdelta1+ TCRVdelta2- thymocytes. The receptor source for this set is a boy under three years old who had congenital heart surgery.

V and J are TRDV1 and TRDJ1; the D call may be TRDD2 or TRDD3 (5 bases each). Deletions cut 4 bases from V and 3 bases from J, with 30 bases between. This CDR3 contains 20 residues. Germline CDR1 reads TSWWSYY; CDR2 reads QGS. This CDR3 is CALGGRPSHAMRDGSDKLIF. CDR3 DNA: TGTGCTCTTGGGGGCCGGCCTTCGCACGCGATGCGGGATGGCTCCGATAAACTCATCTTT.

This clone appeared a few times. The chain employs TRDV1 and TRDJ1; maybe TRDD3 (6 bases). The CDR3 extends over 18 amino acids. Trimming pared 2 bases from V and 1 base from J, leaving 20 bases between. The V gene's germline CDR1 is TSWWSYY and CDR2 QGS. The CDR3 is CALGEWGTLGGLTDKLIF. DNA of the CDR3: TGTGCTCTTGGGGAATGGGGTACTTTGGGGGGACTCACCGATAAACTCATCTTT.

The rearrangement joins TRDV1 to TRDJ1; tentative D call: TRDD3 (6 bases). The CDR3 runs 19 residues. The ends were cut back, 5 bases at V and 6 bases at J, with 31 bases in the middle. Germline loops: CDR1 TSWWSYY, CDR2 QGS. Written as DNA, the CDR3 is TGTGCTCTTGGGCCACGGGCCTACTCTCTGGGGATCCCCTGTCATAAACTCATCTTT. This gives the protein CALGPRAYSLGIPCHKLIF.

This clone was recorded a few times. The chain carries TRDV1 and TRDJ1; TRDD2 matches at 8 bases. The CDR3 totals 23 residues. The germline gives CDR1 TSWWSYY, CDR2 QGS. V lost 0 bases, J lost 6 bases, and 30 bases stayed unmatched. The CDR3 nucleotides read TGTGCTCTTGGGGAACTCTCCGTCCCCCCTCTCTTCCTACGGTCTCCTGGGAAACATAAACTCATCTTT. It specifies CALGELSVPPLFLRSPGKHKLIF.

This rearrangement joins TRDV1 to TRDJ1; D is possibly TRDD3 (6 bases). The germline gives CDR1 TSWWSYY, CDR2 QGS. There are 22 residues in the CDR3. The V gene lost 3 bases and the J gene lost 0 bases, with 32 bases spanning the gap. This CDR3 is CALGEILQPLLGSDPYTDKLIF. As DNA, the CDR3 is TGTGCTCTTGGGGAGATCCTCCAACCCCTACTGGGATCGGACCCATACACCGATAAACTCATCTTT.

This clone was observed a handful of times. This rearrangement joins TRDV1 to TRDJ1; 13 bases are a match to TRDD3. Germline CDR1 TSWWSYY, CDR2 QGS. The CDR3 contains 16 residues. Unmatched junction bases numbered 7, after V lost 5 bases and J lost 4 bases. The CDR3 here is CALGKVTGGYDDKLIF. CDR3 nucleotide sequence: TGTGCTCTTGGGAAAGTTACTGGGGGATACGACGATAAACTCATCTTT.

In the case of this clone: A much larger clone is a single base away; this may be a read error. The rearrangement joins TRDV2 to TRDJ1; D is ambiguous. CDR3 length equals 15 residues. The germline gives CDR1 GEAIGNYY, CDR2 EKD. The chain's CDR3 is CACGTLRFPTDKLIF. In DNA, the CDR3 is TGTGCCTGTGGCACCCTTAGGTTCCCCACCGATAAACTCATCTTT.